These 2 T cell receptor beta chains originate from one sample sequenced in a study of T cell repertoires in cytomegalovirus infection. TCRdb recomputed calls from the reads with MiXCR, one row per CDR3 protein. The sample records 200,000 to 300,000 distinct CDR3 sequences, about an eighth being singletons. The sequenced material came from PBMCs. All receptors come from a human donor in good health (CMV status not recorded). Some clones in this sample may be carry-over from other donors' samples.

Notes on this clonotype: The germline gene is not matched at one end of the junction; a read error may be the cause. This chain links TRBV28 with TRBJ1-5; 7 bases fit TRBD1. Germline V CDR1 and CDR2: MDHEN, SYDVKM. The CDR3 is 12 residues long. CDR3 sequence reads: CASSTGVQPQRF. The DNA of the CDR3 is TGTGCCAGCAGTACAGGGGTTCAGCCCCAGCGTTTT. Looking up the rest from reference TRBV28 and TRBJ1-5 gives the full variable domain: DVKVTQSSRYLVKRTGEKVFLECVQDMDHENMFWYRQDPGLGLRLIYFSYDVKMKEKGDIPEGYSVSREKKERFSLILESASTNQTSMYLCASSTGVQPQRFGDGTRLSIL.

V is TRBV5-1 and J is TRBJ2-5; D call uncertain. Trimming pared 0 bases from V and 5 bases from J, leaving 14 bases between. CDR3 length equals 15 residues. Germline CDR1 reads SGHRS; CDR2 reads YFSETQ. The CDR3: CASSLDGSMAETQYF. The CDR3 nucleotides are TGCGCCAGCAGCTTGGACGGGTCCATGGCGGAGACCCAGTACTTC.